This T cell receptor beta chain was documented in a study of blood T cell repertoires in COVID-19 (TCRdb year 2020). Concerning the study at large: The collaborator samples originated in the United States, Italy and Spain and spanned the acute and convalescent phases of COVID-19. The material from the prospective study consisted of cDNA or gDNA derived from T cells, B-cell-depleted T cells, or PBMCs. Where available, HLA class I and class II types were obtained from metadata supplied by the sample provider rather than from assay-based typing. A freely available public database, intended as a resource for researchers studying the immune response to SARS-CoV-2, is where the repertoires were released. Sample metadata almost always included a de-identified subject ID, COVID-19 status, age in years and sex. The dataset comprised deeply sampled blood TCRbeta repertoires from subjects exposed to, actively infected with, or recovered from COVID-19. The samples were drawn from the first 160 participants of the ongoing ImmuneRACE study and from roughly 1,300 subjects provided by 6 global collaborators. Overall study outcomes, separate from this receptor: Clinical and demographic metadata were provided uncurated, with the amount varying by source and participant.

Participants in the prospective study were enrolled through a virtual design, were aged about 18 to 90 years, and lived in 24 United States geographic areas. To assign participants to cohorts, the prospective study relied on clinical history that participants themselves reported in a screening survey and a study questionnaire. Recovered participants in ImmuneRACE Cohort 3 were defined by two consecutive negative NP/OP PCR tests, clearance by a healthcare professional, or resolution of symptoms. In the prospective study, mobile phlebotomists collected whole blood, serum and a nasopharyngeal or oropharyngeal swab from each participant. Participants in the prospective study had the option to provide additional blood draws and questionnaires over a 2-month period. Blood samples from the prospective study were shipped frozen or at room temperature prior to DNA extraction. The CDR3 has 15 amino acids, counting the end cysteine and phenylalanine. Kept here is only the CDR3 DNA, which spans 45 bases and is read in frame from base 1. V sheds 0 bases and J sheds 7 bases, leaving 15 bases between their ends. According to the germline V gene, CDR1 reads MGHRA and CDR2 reads YSYEKL.

This clone was picked up a small number of times. It has no known antigen specificity. Base qualities are missing; no much larger clone stands one base away. TCRbeta CDR3 regions were amplified from genomic DNA using the immunoSEQ Assay, a bias-controlled multiplex PCR. The authors' analysis ran thus. The number of nucleated cells in each sample was estimated by amplification of reference gene primers within the assay. To quantify the absolute abundance of each unique TCRbeta CDR3 rearrangement, sequence reads were collapsed and filtered. For each sample, productive Simpson clonality was calculated as the square root of Simpson's diversity index over productive rearrangements. TCRdb took this table from immuneACCESS and kept in-frame rearrangements with V and J called. Such tables lack part of the clones; where checked against another copy, unresolved V genes explain under half of the gap, and the rest is unexplained. V, J and clone size were drawn from that table, and D and trimming were deduced from the DNA. The sample table lists around 310,000 clones, around nine tenths of them with a count of one. Jointly, the top ten make up about 8.4% of the sample.

The rearrangement joined TRBV4-1 to TRBJ2-5; D gene: possibly TRBD2, on 6 matching bases. The sample consisted of PBMCs or T cells enriched from blood (not recorded which). The clonotype comes from a young woman who had recovered from COVID-19. The DNA sequence reads TGCGCCAGCAGCCAAGAGCCCCCAGGGCGGGGGACCCAGTACTTC. Translated, it gives CASSQEPPGRGTQYF.